These 4 T cell receptor beta chains originate from one sample sequenced in a study of early stage breast cancer tumors. Assay: immunoSEQ multiplex PCR; the TCRdb copy retains only in-frame clones and omits some. The sample includes 25,000 to 35,000 clones, over 70% of them seen just once. Sequenced sample: breast tumor tissue. The receptors here all came from a person aged 25 to 39 with breast cancer.

The J gene is TRBJ2-7, the V gene TRBV5-1; 7 bases are shared with TRBD1. This CDR3 comprises 14 residues. The germline CDR1 and CDR2 sequences are SGHRS and YFSETQ. J lost 5 bases, V lost 2 bases, and 7 bases had no gene match. Here the CDR3 DNA reads TGCGCCAGCAGCTTCGGAGACAGGGTACACGAGCAGTACTTC. It encodes CASSFGDRVHEQYF.

The chain links TRBV7-2 to TRBJ2-7; D is undetermined. CDR1 is SGHTA and CDR2 is FQGNSA in the germline V gene. The CDR3 length is 11 residues. V lost 2 bases to trimming and J lost 4 bases, with 3 bases between them. The CDR3 nucleotides are TGTGCCAGCAGCTTAAAGTACGAGCAGTACTTC. Translated: CASSLKYEQYF.

The chain carries TRBV11-3 and TRBJ2-2; 10 positions agree with TRBD1. The CDR3 has 17 residues. The V and J ends lost 1 base and 7 bases, in that order; junction bases with no gene match: 9. Per the germline V gene, CDR1 is SGHNT and CDR2 is YENEEA. CDR3 residues: CASSLGSRQGADGELFF. As DNA, the CDR3 is TGTGCCAGCAGCTTAGGGTCGAGACAGGGGGCAGACGGGGAGCTGTTTTTT.

V usage is TRBV2 and J usage is TRBJ1-2; D gene uncertain. This CDR3 spans 12 amino acids. Germline V gene data show CDR1 as SNHLY and CDR2 as FYNNEI. V was clipped by 8 bases and J by 0 bases, with 7 bases between them. Here the CDR3 DNA reads TGTGCCAGCGTGCCTGCTAACTATGGCTACACCTTC. This codes for CASVPANYGYTF. Full variable domain (remainder filled in from reference TRBV2 and TRBJ1-2): EPEVTQTPSHQVTQMGQEVILRCVPISNHLYFYWYRQILGQKVEFLVSFYNNEISEKSEIFDDQFSVERPDGSNFTLKIRSTKLEDSAMYFCASVPANYGYTFGSGTRLTVV.